The sequence of this T cell receptor beta chain was determined in a study of cytomegalovirus exposure and HLA in healthy donors. Findings and limits, study-wide: Later on, an analysis found that several of the most significant clusters appeared to be linked to common viral pathogens, which included parvovirus B19.

For this clone: What it recognizes is unknown.

The CDR3 sequence is 14 residues long. From germline, CDR1 is GTSNPN and CDR2 SVGIG (reference sequence). V gave up 5 bases and J gave up 0 bases, with 14 bases separating them. The PCR used 60 Vbeta and 13 Jbeta primers. Clones were sequenced by immunoSEQ multiplex PCR, and TCRdb holds only the in-frame ones, with some missing. In the table there are about 220,000 clones, more than 75% of which are singletons. The V gene is TRBV30, the J gene TRBJ2-7, with D possibly being TRBD2 (6 bases). The source of this sequence is a middle-aged woman in good health and CMV-seropositive. Sequencing input: PBMCs. As DNA, the CDR3 is TGTGCCTGGGATGGGGGGTCTAGCTCCTACGAGCAGTACTTC. Translation: CAWDGGSSSYEQYF.